These 32 T cell receptor beta chains originate from one sample sequenced in a study of T cell changes during pregnancy in multiple sclerosis (dated by TCRdb to about 2019). The method behind the library was the immunoSEQ multiplex PCR assay. This immuneACCESS table, as held by TCRdb, lists in-frame sequences with V and J called but not all clones. Of the missing ones, under half trace to an unresolved V gene in checked studies; the others have no known cause. This sample comprises just under 20,000 clones, nearly 90% of them detected only once. Jointly, the top ten make up about 7.5% of the sample. Sequences were derived from CD8+ T cells from peripheral blood mononuclear cells, sampled in the second trimester of pregnancy. Receptor source: a female donor in good health, enrolled as a control in a pregnancy study.

The chain uses TRBV9 and TRBJ2-1, with TRBD2 as a possible D gene (6 bases). This CDR3 contains 14 residues. Trimming pared 0 bases from V and 8 bases from J, leaving 12 bases between. CDR1 SGDLS and CDR2 YYNGEE come from the germline V gene. This CDR3 is CASSVDRGVDEQFF. The CDR3 DNA reads as TGTGCCAGCAGCGTAGACCGCGGGGTGGATGAGCAGTTCTTC.

The genes are TRBV6-1 and TRBJ2-1, with D hard to call. The V gene lost 10 bases and the J gene lost 0 bases, with 13 bases spanning the gap. The CDR3 has 14 residues. Germline CDR1 is MNHNS and CDR2 is SASEGT. The CDR3 nucleotides are TGTGCCACGATCCTGTGGAGCTCCTACAATGAGCAGTTCTTC. Its translation is CATILWSSYNEQFF.

The chain carries TRBV7-9 and TRBJ2-2; 10 positions match TRBD1. The V gene's germline CDR1 is SEHNR and CDR2 FQNEAQ (reference sequence). The CDR3 has 17 residues. With V trimmed by 6 bases and J by 6 bases, 13 bases remained unmatched. DNA of the CDR3: TGTGCCAGCAGGGGCGTTCCGGGACAGGGGTTGCCCGGGGAGCTGTTTTTT. It translates to CASRGVPGQGLPGELFF. The complete variable domain, with remaining parts taken from reference TRBV7-9 and TRBJ2-2, reads DTGVSQNPRHKITKRGQNVTFRCDPISEHNRLYWYRQTLGQGPEFLTYFQNEAQLEKSRLLSDRFSAERPKGSFSTLEIQRTEQGDSAMYLCASRGVPGQGLPGELFFGEGSRLTVL.

This chain uses TRBV7-6 with TRBJ1-1; 9 bases fit TRBD1. Germline CDR1 and CDR2: SGHVS and FNYEAQ. The CDR3 spans 14 residues. V lost 5 bases and J lost 1; bases outside the gene matches: 2. The CDR3 region is CASSEQGANTEAFF. CDR3 nucleotide sequence: TGTGCCAGCAGCGAACAGGGGGCGAACACTGAAGCTTTCTTT.

The chain uses TRBV15 and TRBJ2-1; 7 bases match TRBD1. The germline V gene encodes CDR1 LNHNV and CDR2 YYDKDF (reference sequence). This CDR3 is 15 amino acids long. J lost 3 bases, V lost 9 bases, and 11 bases had no gene match. The CDR3 sequence: CATGNRDRIYNEQFF. The CDR3, as DNA: TGTGCCACAGGGAACCGGGACAGAATCTACAATGAGCAGTTCTTC.

V gene TRBV18 combines with J gene TRBJ2-7; 10 nucleotides match TRBD1. J gave up 6 bases and V 3 bases, and 2 bases lay outside the gene matches. Germline V gives CDR1 KGHSH, CDR2 LQKENI. The CDR3 has 13 residues. The CDR3 DNA reads TGTGCCAGCTCACCCGGGACAGGGGTCGAGCAGTACTTC. It translates to CASSPGTGVEQYF.

This clone was observed a handful of times. The chain couples TRBV5-5 to TRBJ2-7, with 7 bases that match TRBD2. This CDR3 spans 14 amino acids. Germline CDR1 is SGHKS and CDR2 is YYEKEE (reference sequence). The trim removed 4 bases at V and 4 bases at J, leaving 8 bases unmatched. The CDR3 protein is CASSGAGVGYEQYF. The CDR3 region has the DNA TGTGCCAGCAGCGGGGCGGGAGTCGGGTACGAGCAGTACTTC.

The chain couples TRBV9 to TRBJ2-1; D is uncertain. With 4 bases removed from V and 0 bases from J, the gap between germline ends came to 5 bases. The CDR3 extends over 13 amino acids. Germline CDR1 SGDLS, CDR2 YYNGEE. This CDR3 reads CASSSSSYNEQFF. DNA for the CDR3: TGTGCCAGCAGCTCGAGCTCCTACAATGAGCAGTTCTTC.

DNA for the CDR3: TGTGCCAGCAGCCTCGGCAGGGGGGCTCAGCCCCAGCATTTT. It yields the protein CASSLGRGAQPQHF. V usage is TRBV27 and J usage is TRBJ1-5, with 7 bases that match TRBD1. The CDR3 runs to 14 residues. The V and J ends lost 6 bases and 6 bases, in that order; junction bases with no gene match: 8. Germline V gene lookup returns CDR1 MNHEY and CDR2 SMNVEV (reference sequence).

Concerning this clone itself: One end of the junction fails to match germline, which may point to a read error. Other DNA sequences in the same sample also yield this CDR3. This rearrangement joins TRBV5-1 to TRBJ2-7; 7 nucleotides align to TRBD1. Germline lookup yields CDR1 SGHRS and CDR2 YFSETQ. The CDR3 runs to 15 residues. CDR3 DNA sequence: TGCGCCAGCAGCTTGGAGGGGGCGAGCTCCTACGAACAGTACTTC. Translating it yields CASSLEGASSYEQYF.

This clone was recorded a few times. The rearrangement uses TRBV6-1 and TRBJ2-2; D gene ambiguous. V was clipped by 6 bases and J by 5 bases, with 13 bases between them. The CDR3 totals 14 residues. Germline V CDR1 and CDR2: MNHNS, SASEGT. CDR3 loop: CASRQKTETGELFF. The CDR3 DNA follows: TGTGCCAGCAGACAAAAAACAGAGACCGGGGAGCTGTTTTTT.

This clone was observed a single time. The rearrangement joins TRBV5-4 to TRBJ2-7; D is possibly TRBD1 (6 bases). This CDR3 is 15 amino acids long. V lost 4 bases to trimming and J lost 2 bases, with 16 bases between them. CDR1 SGHNT and CDR2 YYREEE come from the germline V gene (reference sequence). In nucleotides, the CDR3 is TGTGCCAGCAGCCCGCCAGGGGCGAATCCCTACGAGCAGTACTTC. This sequence encodes CASSPPGANPYEQYF.

In this sample, this clone turned up once. The chain has TRBV7-6 and TRBJ2-1, with TRBD2 matching 7 bases. The CDR3 runs to 17 residues. Germline V lookup: CDR1 SGHVS, CDR2 FNYEAQ. V lost 5 bases to trimming and J lost 4 bases; unmatched junction nucleotides: 14. CDR3: CASSLSGAGATYNEQFF. CDR3 nucleotide sequence: TGTGCCAGCAGCCTAAGCGGGGCGGGAGCTACGTACAATGAGCAGTTCTTC.

V and J are TRBV29-1 and TRBJ2-3; possibly TRBD1 for D (5 bases). Germline V lookup: CDR1 SQVTM, CDR2 ANQGSEA. This CDR3 region has 17 residues. V was clipped by 1 base and J by 0 bases, with 17 bases between them. The CDR3: CSVEGDDSAPSTDTQYF. As DNA, the CDR3 is TGCAGCGTTGAAGGGGATGACAGCGCACCTAGCACAGATACGCAGTATTTT.

The V gene is TRBV27, the J gene TRBJ2-5; the match to TRBD2 covers 7 bases. The CDR3 loop spans 16 amino acids. V dropped 5 bases and J dropped 5; count of bases not matched to a gene: 14. Germline V gives CDR1 MNHEY, CDR2 SMNVEV (reference sequence). DNA for the CDR3: TGTGCCAGCAGTGTCTCAGCGGGGACCCCAGAGGAGACCCAGTACTTC. Translated, it gives CASSVSAGTPEETQYF.

The CDR3 sequence is CASNGGDRVIGSGEQYF. The CDR3 coding sequence is TGTGCCAGCAACGGCGGGGACAGGGTAATCGGCTCGGGCGAGCAGTACTTC. The chain carries TRBV2 and TRBJ2-7; 9 bases match TRBD1. CDR1 and CDR2 from the germline V gene are SNHLY and FYNNEI. V was pared by 7 bases and J by 6 bases, with 19 bases of the junction left unmatched. The CDR3 loop spans 17 amino acids.

The genes are TRBV5-4 and TRBJ2-7; D might be TRBD1 (7 bases). Trimming shortened V by 3 bases and J by 3 bases, and 22 bases separated the two germline ends. Germline V gene lookup returns CDR1 SGHNT and CDR2 YYREEE (reference sequence). The CDR3 sequence is 17 residues long. The CDR3 reads CASSSVGGGPLDYEQYF. Here the CDR3 DNA reads TGTGCCAGCAGCTCCGTAGGAGGGGGCCCTCTTGACTACGAGCAGTACTTC. The entire variable domain, with the rest obtained from reference TRBV5-4 and TRBJ2-7, is as follows: ETGVTQSPTHLIKTRGQQVTLRCSSQSGHNTVSWYQQALGQGPQFIFQYYREEENGRGNFPPRFSGLQFPNYSSELNVNALELDDSALYLCASSSVGGGPLDYEQYFGPGTRLTVT.

The chain joins TRBV7-9 to TRBJ1-1, with TRBD1 identical over 8 bases. The V gene end was trimmed by 5 bases and the J gene end by 11 bases; junction bases not matched to a gene: 7. Germline CDR1 is SEHNR and CDR2 is FQNEAQ (reference sequence). This CDR3 region has 12 residues. CDR3 amino acids: CASSNDRGRAFF. The CDR3 DNA follows: TGTGCCAGCAGCAATGACAGGGGCCGGGCTTTCTTT.

The chain recombines TRBV27 with TRBJ2-7, with a tentative D call TRBD2 (6 bases). V was pared by 5 bases and J by 2 bases, with 13 bases between. The CDR3 runs 14 residues. Germline V gene data show CDR1 as MNHEY and CDR2 as SMNVEV (reference sequence). CDR3 sequence: CASSPPWGAYEQYF. CDR3 DNA: TGTGCCAGCAGTCCACCCTGGGGGGCCTACGAGCAGTACTTC.

The rearrangement joins TRBV6-1 to TRBJ2-2; 7 bases map to TRBD2. The CDR3 length is 15 residues. The germline gives CDR1 MNHNS, CDR2 SASEGT. V was clipped by 2 bases and J by 7 bases; unmatched bases: 7. CDR3 sequence: CASSEYGGSSGELFF. CDR3 DNA: TGTGCCAGCAGTGAATACGGGGGGAGTAGCGGGGAGCTGTTTTTT.

The chain employs TRBV7-2 and TRBJ1-2; D uncertain. Germline V gives CDR1 SGHTA, CDR2 FQGNSA. Trimming cost V 3 bases and J 2 bases, with 10 bases left between them. The CDR3 is 14 amino acids. The CDR3 region has the DNA TGTGCCAGCAGCTTCCCCCTTTTAAACTATGGCTACACCTTC. Its protein is CASSFPLLNYGYTF.

The chain joins TRBV5-8 to TRBJ2-2; 12 bases fit TRBD2. The length of the CDR3 is 20 residues. Germline V CDR1 and CDR2: SGHTS, YDEGEE. The J segment lost 1 base and the V segment lost 4 bases, leaving 14 bases of the junction unmatched. Here the CDR3 reads CASSVTTGTSGRMNTGELFF. CDR3 DNA: TGTGCCAGCAGCGTAACAACCGGGACTAGCGGGCGAATGAACACCGGGGAGCTGTTTTTT.

Note on this clone: Other DNA sequences in this specimen translate into the identical CDR3. The chain joins TRBV7-9 to TRBJ2-7, with D unclear. In germline, CDR1 is SEHNR, CDR2 FQNEAQ (reference sequence). With 5 bases removed from V and 4 bases from J, the gap between germline ends came to 9 bases. The CDR3 length is 12 residues. CDR3 amino acids: CASSLVTYEQYF. DNA of the CDR3: TGTGCCAGCAGCCTCGTGACTTACGAGCAGTACTTC. The whole variable domain, filled in from reference TRBV7-9 and TRBJ2-7, reads DTGVSQNPRHKITKRGQNVTFRCDPISEHNRLYWYRQTLGQGPEFLTYFQNEAQLEKSRLLSDRFSAERPKGSFSTLEIQRTEQGDSAMYLCASSLVTYEQYFGPGTRLTVT.

This clone showed up just a few times. V usage is TRBV6-1 and J usage is TRBJ1-1; 7 nucleotides match TRBD1. V lost 3 bases and J lost 6; bases outside the gene matches: 10. The CDR3 extends over 15 amino acids. CDR1 and CDR2 from the germline V gene are MNHNS and SASEGT. CDR3 in amino acids: CASSDSADRVSEAFF. The CDR3 bases are TGTGCCAGCAGTGATAGCGCCGACAGGGTTTCTGAAGCTTTCTTT.

The chain has TRBV5-1 and TRBJ2-3, with D perhaps TRBD2 (6 bases). Trimming took off 5 bases at V and 0 bases at J, with 13 bases between the two ends. CDR1 SGHRS and CDR2 YFSETQ come from the germline V gene. The CDR3 totals 15 residues. CDR3 DNA sequence: TGCGCCAGCAGTTTTAGCGGATCTAGCACAGATACGCAGTATTTT. It translates to CASSFSGSSTDTQYF.

V usage is TRBV19 and J usage is TRBJ1-1; 7 nucleotides align to TRBD1. V trimming: 6 bases; J trimming: 8 bases; junction bases outside the gene matches: 12. The CDR3 has 14 residues. Germline V gene lookup returns CDR1 LNHDA and CDR2 SQIVND (reference sequence). In DNA form, the CDR3 reads TGTGCCAGTAGCGAGTATGACAGGGCAAGAGAAGCTTTCTTT. It specifies CASSEYDRAREAFF.

The rearrangement uses TRBV21-1 and TRBJ2-7; the tabulated D call, TRBD2, remains unverified against the DNA. TRBV21-1 is a pseudogene segment. This CDR3 has 15 residues. The DNA for the CDR3 is TGTGCCAGCAACCACAAAGGGACTGTGGCCTACGAGCAGTACTTC. This gives the protein CASNHKGTVAYEQYF.

This CDR3 is CASSMGGGHHTDTQYF. In nucleotides, the CDR3 is TGTGCCAGTAGTATGGGGGGGGGACACCACACAGATACGCAGTATTTT. The chain couples TRBV19 to TRBJ2-3; a possible D gene is TRBD2 (7 bases). Trimming took 3 bases from V and 2 from J, leaving 15 bases between them. The CDR3 covers 16 residues. Germline CDR1 and CDR2: LNHDA and SQIVND (reference sequence). The full variable domain, its missing parts supplied by reference TRBV19 and TRBJ2-3, is DGGITQSPKYLFRKEGQNVTLSCEQNLNHDAMYWYRQDPGQGLRLIYYSQIVNDFQKGDIAEGYSVSREKKESFPLTVTSAQKNPTAFYLCASSMGGGHHTDTQYFGPGTRLTVL.

The chain carries TRBV11-3 and TRBJ2-1; 7 positions match TRBD1. The germline V gene encodes CDR1 SGHNT and CDR2 YENEEA. The CDR3 has 14 amino acids. V was clipped by 3 bases and J by 6 bases; unmatched bases: 5. The CDR3 protein is CASSFGTDLNEQFF. For the CDR3, the DNA is TGTGCCAGCAGCTTCGGGACAGATCTCAATGAGCAGTTCTTC.

CDR3 sequence reads: CASSLGASNTEAFF. CDR3 DNA: TGTGCCAGCAGCTTGGGGGCCTCGAACACTGAAGCTTTCTTT. This chain connects TRBV5-5 to TRBJ1-1, with D unresolved. With 0 bases removed from V and 1 base from J, the gap between germline ends came to 7 bases. The CDR3 is 14 amino acids. Germline CDR1 SGHKS, CDR2 YYEKEE (reference sequence). The variable domain in full, with the rest retrieved from reference TRBV5-5 and TRBJ1-1, is DAGVTQSPTHLIKTRGQQVTLRCSPISGHKSVSWYQQVLGQGPQFIFQYYEKEERGRGNFPDRFSARQFPNYSSELNVNALLLGDSALYLCASSLGASNTEAFFGQGTRLTVV.

In nucleotides, the CDR3 is TGTGCCAGCAGTGACTCCCCTGAGAATGAGCAGTTCTTC. Its translation is CASSDSPENEQFF. This sequence joins TRBV6-4 and TRBJ2-1; D is unresolved. The CDR3 is made up of 13 amino acids. V was clipped by 0 bases and J by 7 bases, with 7 bases between them. Germline assignment: CDR1 MRHNA and CDR2 SNTAGT.

J is TRBJ1-3 and V is TRBV19, with D unresolved. This CDR3 has 14 amino acids. Germline V CDR1 and CDR2: LNHDA, SQIVND (reference sequence). V was cut by 1 base and J by 0 bases, with 4 bases left in between. CDR3 loop: CASSIAYSGNTIYF. DNA of the CDR3: TGTGCCAGTAGTATAGCCTACTCTGGAAACACCATATATTTT.